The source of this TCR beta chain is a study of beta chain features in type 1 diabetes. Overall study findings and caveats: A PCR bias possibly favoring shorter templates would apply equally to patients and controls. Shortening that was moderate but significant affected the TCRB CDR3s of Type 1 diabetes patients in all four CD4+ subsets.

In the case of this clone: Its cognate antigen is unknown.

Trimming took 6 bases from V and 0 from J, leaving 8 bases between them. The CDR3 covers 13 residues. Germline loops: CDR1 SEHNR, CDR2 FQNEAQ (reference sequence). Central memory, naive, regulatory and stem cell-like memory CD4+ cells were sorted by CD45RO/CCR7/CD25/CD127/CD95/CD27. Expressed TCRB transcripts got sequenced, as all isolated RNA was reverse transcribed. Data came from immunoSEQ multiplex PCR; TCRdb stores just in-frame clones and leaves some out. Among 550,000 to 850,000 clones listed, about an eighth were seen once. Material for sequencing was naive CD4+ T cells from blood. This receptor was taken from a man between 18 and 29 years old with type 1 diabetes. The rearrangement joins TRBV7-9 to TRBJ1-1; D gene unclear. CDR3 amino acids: CASRAAMNTEAFF. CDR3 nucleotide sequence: TGTGCCAGCAGGGCGGCTATGAACACTGAAGCTTTCTTT. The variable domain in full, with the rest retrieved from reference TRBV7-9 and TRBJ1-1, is DTGVSQNPRHKITKRGQNVTFRCDPISEHNRLYWYRQTLGQGPEFLTYFQNEAQLEKSRLLSDRFSAERPKGSFSTLEIQRTEQGDSAMYLCASRAAMNTEAFFGQGTRLTVV.